This TCR beta chain stems from a study of CD8+CD57+ T cells in acquired aplastic anemia. Study summary: Sorted CD4+ plus CD8+ cells gave DNA averaging approximately 3.2 ug. Average CD4+ read depth in healthy donors was around 11 million reads.

Study results and limitations: Shared by patients and controls, 25 to 30 CD8+ CDR3s were abundant in patients. No significant patient-versus-control difference appeared in CD8+ Simpson's diversity.

CDR3 and TCR beta VDJ profiling relied on genomic DNA as the template. MiXCR, applied by TCRdb to the reads, yields one record per CDR3 protein. The sample includes some 190,000 distinct CDR3 sequences, 50% to 55% of them seen just once. This clonotype was recorded once. Its antigen is not identified. This CDR3 comprises 16 residues. V dropped 0 bases and J dropped 6; count of bases not matched to a gene: 8. Germline lookup yields CDR1 SGHVS and CDR2 FNYEAQ. Sequenced material: sorted CD4+, CD8+, or CD8+CD57+ T cells (not recorded which) from PBMCs. The V gene is TRBV7-6, the J gene TRBJ2-7; 10 positions match TRBD2. The TCR comes from a human donor in good health, serving as a control. The CDR3 DNA reads as TGTGCCAGCAGCTTAGCGGCTAGCGGGAGATGGGGCGAGCAGTACTTC. It translates to CASSLAASGRWGEQYF.